This T cell receptor beta chain was documented in a study of beta chain features in type 1 diabetes. The entirety of the isolated RNA underwent reverse transcription, so expressed TCRB transcripts were sequenced. The protocol was immunoSEQ multiplex PCR, while the TCRdb copy is restricted to in-frame clones and leaves out a portion. This table has roughly 140,000 clones, 6.9% appearing once. This clone was seen a handful of times. The CDR3 is 16 residues long. After removal of 4 bases from V and 0 bases from J, the junction contained 6 bases not matched to a gene. Germline lookup yields CDR1 SGDLS and CDR2 YYNGEE.

The receptor's source is a woman aged 25-40 years in good health. The V call is TRBV9, the J call TRBJ2-3; the match to TRBD2 covers 9 bases. Sequences were obtained from central memory CD4+ T cells from blood. The CDR3 region has the DNA TGTGCCAGCAGCCCGCGACTAGCGGTCAGCACAGATACGCAGTATTTT. Amino acid sequence: CASSPRLAVSTDTQYF. Based on the CDR3 plus reference TRBV9 and TRBJ2-3, the full variable domain is DSGVTQTPKHLITATGQRVTLRCSPRSGDLSVYWYQQSLDQGLQFLIQYYNGEERAKGNILERFSAQQFPDLHSELNLSSLELGDSALYFCASSPRLAVSTDTQYFGPGTRLTVL.